This T cell receptor beta chain was observed in a study of OX40 agonist ivuxolimab in advanced cancers. Germline CDR1 reads SNHLY; CDR2 reads FYNNEI. The CDR3 spans 17 residues. V trimming: 2 bases; J trimming: 5 bases; junction bases outside the gene matches: 9. This table comes from immunoSEQ multiplex PCR, and its TCRdb copy is limited to in-frame clones, with some not included. The profile shows tens of thousands of clones, 74% of them singletons. This clone was found a few times. Its cognate antigen is unknown. Study findings and constraints: More expanded clones were seen, on average, in CD8+ T cells than in CD4+.

The chain joins TRBV2 to TRBJ2-3; 11 bases fit TRBD2. The receptor was derived from an adult with an advanced solid tumor such as melanoma, head and neck, liver or kidney cancer. Sample: CD4+ or CD8+ T cells sorted from blood, taken in a trial of the OX40 agonist ivuxolimab. DNA for the CDR3: TGTGCCAGCAGTGAATTAGCGGGGGGGCCCCGTGAAGATACGCAGTATTTT. It translates to CASSELAGGPREDTQYF.